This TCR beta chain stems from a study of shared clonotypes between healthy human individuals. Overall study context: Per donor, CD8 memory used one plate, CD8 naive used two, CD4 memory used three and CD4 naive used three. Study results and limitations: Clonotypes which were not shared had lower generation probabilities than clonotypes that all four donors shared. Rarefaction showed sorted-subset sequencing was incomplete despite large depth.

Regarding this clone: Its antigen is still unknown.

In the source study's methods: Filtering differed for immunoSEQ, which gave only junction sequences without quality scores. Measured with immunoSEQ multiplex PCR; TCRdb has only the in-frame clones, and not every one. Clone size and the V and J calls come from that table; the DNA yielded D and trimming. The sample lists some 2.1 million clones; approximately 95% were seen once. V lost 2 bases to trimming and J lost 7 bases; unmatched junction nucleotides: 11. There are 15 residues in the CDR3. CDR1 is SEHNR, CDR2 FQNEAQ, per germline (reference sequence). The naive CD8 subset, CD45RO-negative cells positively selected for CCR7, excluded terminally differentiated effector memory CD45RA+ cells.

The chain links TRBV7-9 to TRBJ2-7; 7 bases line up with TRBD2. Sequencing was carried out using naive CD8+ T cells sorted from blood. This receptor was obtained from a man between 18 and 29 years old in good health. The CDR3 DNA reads TGTGCCAGCAGCTTATCTCGCGGGAGAGGGGTAGAGCAGTACTTC. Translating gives CASSLSRGRGVEQYF.